The clone carrying this T cell receptor (beta chain) has more than one count but fewer than ten. What it binds is unknown. An equimolar mix of two oligonucleotides served as the beta constant-region primer for TRBC1 and TRBC2. Ligated cDNA was amplified by four rounds of PCR with nested alpha and beta constant-region primers and SP2. TCRdb independently ran MiXCR on the UMI-ligation and nested PCR reads; one entry per CDR3 protein. Of 7,900 or so distinct CDR3 sequences listed, about 30% are singletons. This sample was included in a study of naive and memory T cell subsets. Study-level points and caveats: The power law exponent of TCR abundance differed between naive and memory cells.

CD4+ T cell IFNgamma after overnight CMV lysate exposure gave donor CMV status. Four subsets defined by CD45RA and CD27 were sorted after CD3, CD4, CD8 and live/dead staining. The sequence came from a human donor in good health. Sequencing was done on a sample of CD8+ TEMRA cells from blood. Subset described: effector memory re-expressing CD45RA, CD45RA+ CD27-.

The CDR3 DNA follows: TGTGCCAGCAGCCCATCAGCTAGCGGGGGGGCCGGGGAGCTGTTTTTT. This translates into CASSPSASGGAGELFF. V gene TRBV7-3 combines with J gene TRBJ2-2; 12 bases are shared with TRBD2. V lost 5 bases, J lost 6 bases, and 7 bases stayed unmatched. Germline V gene sequence: CDR1 SGHTA, CDR2 FQGTGA. The CDR3 covers 16 residues.